Listed here are 4 T cell receptor beta chains from one sample, sequenced in a study of blood T cell repertoires in COVID-19. Sequenced by immunoSEQ multiplex PCR; TCRdb stores in-frame clones only, minus some. The sample lists about 75,000 clones, 84% seen once, with more than 20% in the top ten. The sequencing sample was made of peripheral blood. These receptors were obtained from a woman between 45 and 65 years old with acute or convalescent COVID-19.

The table lists this clone with a count of one. At one boundary the junction diverges from the germline segment, which might be a read error. V is TRBV2 and J is TRBJ2-4; TRBD2 agrees at 14 bases. CDR3 length: 13 amino acids. The germline V gene encodes CDR1 SNHLY and CDR2 FYNNEI. In DNA form, the CDR3 reads TGTGCCAGCAGTGAGGGACTAGCGGGGGTTCACGACTTC. Its protein product is CASSEGLAGVHDF.

This clone is a singleton in its sample. The J gene is TRBJ2-5, the V gene TRBV7-3; D gene ambiguous. CDR1 and CDR2 (germline): SGHTA, FQGTGA. V lost 2 bases and J 1 base, leaving 5 bases between the germline ends. The CDR3 runs to 13 residues. Here the CDR3 reads CASSLELQETQYF. In DNA, the CDR3 is TGTGCCAGCAGCTTAGAGCTCCAAGAGACCCAGTACTTC.

The V and J genes are TRBV7-2 and TRBJ2-5; possibly TRBD1 for D (5 bases). Germline V CDR1 and CDR2: SGHTA, FQGNSA. Trimming pared 2 bases from V and 4 bases from J, leaving 17 bases between. The CDR3 totals 16 residues. The CDR3 here is CASSLWGSNARETQYF. The CDR3 DNA sequence: TGTGCCAGCAGCTTATGGGGCTCCAACGCCCGAGAGACCCAGTACTTC.

V gene TRBV15 combines with J gene TRBJ2-7, with a tentative D call TRBD2 (6 bases). V lost 1 base and J 3 bases, leaving 19 bases between the germline ends. Germline CDR1 LNHNV, CDR2 YYDKDF (reference sequence). The CDR3 sequence is 17 residues long. This CDR3 reads CATSRGKAGLTFYEQYF. The CDR3 DNA reads TGTGCCACCAGCAGAGGGAAGGCGGGGCTAACTTTCTACGAGCAGTACTTC.